This is a list of T cell receptor beta chains from one sample in a study of T cell responses to AZD1222 COVID-19 vaccine. Generated by immunoSEQ multiplex PCR, the TCRdb table keeps only in-frame clones and is missing some. The sample consists of approximately 150,000 clones, around 90% of them appearing once. This sample comprised peripheral blood, obtained 28 days after the second AZD1222 dose. Every receptor here comes from an adult who received the AZD1222 COVID-19 vaccine. Both conserved end residues are part of each CDR3. The order of the fields is J gene, CDR3 length, D gene, V gene, clone size, CDR3 DNA, CDR3 protein. A D gene is named only where the DNA matches it firmly. Some rows mark clone size as missing; the rest say once, few, many or name a class of expanded clone.

TRBJ1-1 12 . TRBV6-1 . TGTGCCAGCAGTGAACCCGGGACTGAAGCTTTCTTT CASSEPGTEAFF
TRBJ1-1 15 . TRBV9 . TGTGCCAGCAGCGTACGATCGCAGTGGGACACTGAAGCTTTCTTT CASSVRSQWDTEAFF
TRBJ1-1 14 . TRBV3-1/TRBV3-2 . TGTGCCAGCAGTCCCGGGACCGTGAACACTGAAGCTTTCTTT CASSPGTVNTEAFF
TRBJ2-7 14 TRBD1 TRBV6-5 . TGTGCCAGCAGTCCGGACAGGACTTCCTACGAGCAGTACTTC CASSPDRTSYEQYF
TRBJ1-6 17 . TRBV2 . TGTGCCAGCAGCTACCCTAGGGCAGGGGCCTTCAATTCACCCCTCCACTTT CASSYPRAGAFNSPLHF
TRBJ1-6 13 . TRBV19 . TGTGCCAGTAGTACGGGCGGGAATTCACCCCTCCACTTT CASSTGGNSPLHF
TRBJ1-1 12 . TRBV29-1 . TGCAGCGTGAAGGGGTGGGCCACTGAAGCTTTCTTT CSVKGWATEAFF
TRBJ1-4 16 TRBD1 TRBV19 . TGTGCCAGTAGTGGCTTAGGACAGGTTAAAGGCGAAAAACTGTTTTTT CASSGLGQVKGEKLFF
TRBJ1-3 16 . TRBV9 . TGTGCCAGCAGCCCACGACAGGTCTTCTCTGGAAACACCATATATTTT CASSPRQVFSGNTIYF
TRBJ1-1 16 . TRBV3-1/TRBV3-2 . TGTGCCAGCAGCCAAGAGGGGGACTATTTGAACACTGAAGCTTTCTTT CASSQEGDYLNTEAFF
TRBJ1-4 16 . TRBV11-2 . TGTGCCAGCAGCTTATCCGGCGGAGCAACTAATGAAAAACTGTTTTTT CASSLSGGATNEKLFF
TRBJ2-2 17 TRBD2 TRBV5-1 . TGCGCCAGCAGCTTGCTGTCCGGCGGGGGGGACACCGGGGAGCTGTTTTTT CASSLLSGGGDTGELFF
TRBJ2-3 15 TRBD1 TRBV7-2 . TGTGCCAGCAGCCCCCAGACAGGGGGCACAGATACGCAGTATTTT CASSPQTGGTDTQYF
TRBJ2-1 16 TRBD2 TRBV7-3 . TGTGCCAGCAGCTTAGGTCTAGCGGGGGCCTACAATGAGCAGTTCTTC CASSLGLAGAYNEQFF
TRBJ2-3 15 TRBD1 TRBV7-9 . TGTGCCAGCAGCTCTGGACAGGGGGACTTGGATACGCAGTATTTT CASSSGQGDLDTQYF
TRBJ1-5 15 TRBD1 TRBV6-5 . TGTGCCAGCACTCAGGGGGCTCCTTTACGTCAGCCCCAGCATTTT CASTQGAPLRQPQHF
TRBJ1-1 12 . TRBV11-2 once TGTGCCAGCAGCGAATACCGACAGAGAACTTTCTTT CASSEYRQRTFF
TRBJ1-2 14 . TRBV5-1 . TGCGCCAGCAGCTTCTCAGGGGCTAACTATGGCTACACCTTC CASSFSGANYGYTF
TRBJ1-1 14 TRBD1 TRBV3-1/TRBV3-2 . TGTGCCAGCAGCTTAAGGGGGCGCGGGACTGAAGCTTTCTTT CASSLRGRGTEAFF
TRBJ2-5 15 . TRBV4-1 . TGCGCCAGCAGCTCGCGAGGGGTGATGATAGAGACCCAGTACTTC CASSSRGVMIETQYF
TRBJ2-7 14 . TRBV7-9 . TGTGCCAGCAGCTCGGCGCGATACTCCTACGAGCAGTACTTC CASSSARYSYEQYF
TRBJ2-1 15 TRBD2 TRBV6-4 . TGTGCCAGCAGTGTCCTAGCGGGGGGCTGGAATGAGCAGTTCTTC CASSVLAGGWNEQFF